The 3 T cell receptor beta chains below come from one sample, sequenced in a study of CD8+ T cells in alopecia areata (dated by TCRdb to 2017 to 2018). Taken with the paper, the label for time point translates to: about 25 weeks on oral tofacitinib. This specimen's treatment or condition label, per the study, means: oral pan-JAK inhibitor, 5-10 mg twice daily. Libraries came from the immunoSEQ multiplex PCR assay. RNA was extracted from all samples and reverse transcribed into cDNA, which served as template for TCR sequencing. Sourced from immuneACCESS, this table was stored by TCRdb with only in-frame sequences that have V and J called. A share of the clones is absent; for the studies checked, an unresolved V gene accounts for under half, and the remainder has no known explanation. The sample table holds 150,000 to 200,000 clones, of which 55% to 75% were seen once. The top ten hold approximately 5.1% of the sample.

This sample comprised CD4+ T cells sorted from blood, obtained at week 24, from a patient treated with tofacitinib. Receptor source: a human donor with alopecia areata.

On this clone: The junction departs from the called germline gene at one end, perhaps through a read error. The sample holds other DNA sequences that translate to the same CDR3. The chain links TRBV29-1 to TRBJ1-1; D remains ambiguous. CDR3 length equals 13 residues. Germline V gene sequence: CDR1 SQVTM, CDR2 ANQGSEA. CDR3 region: CSVEESQHTEAFF. CDR3 DNA: TGCAGCGTTGAAGAATCCCAACACACTGAAGCTTTCTTC.

The chain has TRBV7-2 and TRBJ2-3; weak D call: TRBD2 (5 bases). The germline V gene has CDR1 SGHTA and CDR2 FQGNSA. CDR3 size: 14 residues. V was trimmed by 5 bases and J by 3 bases, leaving 12 bases between them. CDR3 bases: TGTGCCAGCAGCACACAAGGAGGTACAGATACGCAGTATTTT. Translated: CASSTQGGTDTQYF. Filled out from reference TRBV7-2 and TRBJ2-3, the complete variable domain reads GAGVSQSPSNKVTEKGKDVELRCDPISGHTALYWYRQSLGQGLEFLIYFQGNSAPDKSGLPSDRFSAERTGGSVSTLTIQRTQQEDSAVYLCASSTQGGTDTQYFGPGTRLTVL.

The chain is built from TRBV28 and TRBJ2-1, with 9 bases lining up with TRBD2. CDR3 length: 15 amino acids. The trim removed 6 bases at V and 8 bases at J, leaving 11 bases unmatched. Germline V gene lookup returns CDR1 MDHEN and CDR2 SYDVKM. Here the CDR3 reads CASSRPLAGSDEQFF. CDR3 DNA: TGTGCCAGCAGCCGCCCCCTAGCGGGGTCAGATGAGCAGTTCTTC. Full variable domain (remainder filled in from reference TRBV28 and TRBJ2-1): DVKVTQSSRYLVKRTGEKVFLECVQDMDHENMFWYRQDPGLGLRLIYFSYDVKMKEKGDIPEGYSVSREKKERFSLILESASTNQTSMYLCASSRPLAGSDEQFFGPGTRLTVL.